The 3 T cell receptor beta chains in this list originate from one sample, sequenced in a study of T cell responses to AZD1222 COVID-19 vaccine. Libraries were prepared by immunoSEQ multiplex PCR; TCRdb keeps only in-frame clonotypes and omits some of them. The table lists around 140,000 clones, approximately 90% of them singletons. The sample here was peripheral blood, taken 28 days after the second AZD1222 dose. Receptors originate from an adult who received the AZD1222 COVID-19 vaccine.

The rearrangement joins TRBV30 to TRBJ2-3; 12 nucleotides match TRBD2. V lost 2 bases to trimming and J lost 0 bases; unmatched junction nucleotides: 15. The germline CDR1 and CDR2 sequences are GTSNPN and SVGIG (reference sequence). The CDR3 loop spans 20 amino acids. CDR3 residues: CAWSFRTSGVLSGSTDTQYF. The CDR3 DNA reads as TGTGCCTGGAGTTTCAGGACTAGCGGGGTTCTTTCAGGTAGCACAGATACGCAGTATTTT.

In this sample, this clone turned up once. The genes are TRBV7-8 and TRBJ2-7; no reliable D call. This CDR3 has 14 residues. With 5 bases removed from V and 2 bases from J, the gap between germline ends came to 13 bases. The germline V gene has CDR1 SGHVS and CDR2 FQNEAQ. The DNA for the CDR3 is TGTGCCAGCAGCGTCCGCTCTGGAGCCTACGAGCAGTACTTC. It codes for CASSVRSGAYEQYF.

The rearrangement links TRBV28 to TRBJ1-5; D remains ambiguous. Germline values: CDR1 MDHEN, CDR2 SYDVKM. This CDR3 contains 15 residues. V lost 7 bases, J lost 3 bases, and 16 bases lay in between. CDR3 protein: CASKVVSLDNQPQHF. DNA of the CDR3: TGTGCCAGCAAGGTAGTCAGTCTTGACAATCAGCCCCAGCATTTT.